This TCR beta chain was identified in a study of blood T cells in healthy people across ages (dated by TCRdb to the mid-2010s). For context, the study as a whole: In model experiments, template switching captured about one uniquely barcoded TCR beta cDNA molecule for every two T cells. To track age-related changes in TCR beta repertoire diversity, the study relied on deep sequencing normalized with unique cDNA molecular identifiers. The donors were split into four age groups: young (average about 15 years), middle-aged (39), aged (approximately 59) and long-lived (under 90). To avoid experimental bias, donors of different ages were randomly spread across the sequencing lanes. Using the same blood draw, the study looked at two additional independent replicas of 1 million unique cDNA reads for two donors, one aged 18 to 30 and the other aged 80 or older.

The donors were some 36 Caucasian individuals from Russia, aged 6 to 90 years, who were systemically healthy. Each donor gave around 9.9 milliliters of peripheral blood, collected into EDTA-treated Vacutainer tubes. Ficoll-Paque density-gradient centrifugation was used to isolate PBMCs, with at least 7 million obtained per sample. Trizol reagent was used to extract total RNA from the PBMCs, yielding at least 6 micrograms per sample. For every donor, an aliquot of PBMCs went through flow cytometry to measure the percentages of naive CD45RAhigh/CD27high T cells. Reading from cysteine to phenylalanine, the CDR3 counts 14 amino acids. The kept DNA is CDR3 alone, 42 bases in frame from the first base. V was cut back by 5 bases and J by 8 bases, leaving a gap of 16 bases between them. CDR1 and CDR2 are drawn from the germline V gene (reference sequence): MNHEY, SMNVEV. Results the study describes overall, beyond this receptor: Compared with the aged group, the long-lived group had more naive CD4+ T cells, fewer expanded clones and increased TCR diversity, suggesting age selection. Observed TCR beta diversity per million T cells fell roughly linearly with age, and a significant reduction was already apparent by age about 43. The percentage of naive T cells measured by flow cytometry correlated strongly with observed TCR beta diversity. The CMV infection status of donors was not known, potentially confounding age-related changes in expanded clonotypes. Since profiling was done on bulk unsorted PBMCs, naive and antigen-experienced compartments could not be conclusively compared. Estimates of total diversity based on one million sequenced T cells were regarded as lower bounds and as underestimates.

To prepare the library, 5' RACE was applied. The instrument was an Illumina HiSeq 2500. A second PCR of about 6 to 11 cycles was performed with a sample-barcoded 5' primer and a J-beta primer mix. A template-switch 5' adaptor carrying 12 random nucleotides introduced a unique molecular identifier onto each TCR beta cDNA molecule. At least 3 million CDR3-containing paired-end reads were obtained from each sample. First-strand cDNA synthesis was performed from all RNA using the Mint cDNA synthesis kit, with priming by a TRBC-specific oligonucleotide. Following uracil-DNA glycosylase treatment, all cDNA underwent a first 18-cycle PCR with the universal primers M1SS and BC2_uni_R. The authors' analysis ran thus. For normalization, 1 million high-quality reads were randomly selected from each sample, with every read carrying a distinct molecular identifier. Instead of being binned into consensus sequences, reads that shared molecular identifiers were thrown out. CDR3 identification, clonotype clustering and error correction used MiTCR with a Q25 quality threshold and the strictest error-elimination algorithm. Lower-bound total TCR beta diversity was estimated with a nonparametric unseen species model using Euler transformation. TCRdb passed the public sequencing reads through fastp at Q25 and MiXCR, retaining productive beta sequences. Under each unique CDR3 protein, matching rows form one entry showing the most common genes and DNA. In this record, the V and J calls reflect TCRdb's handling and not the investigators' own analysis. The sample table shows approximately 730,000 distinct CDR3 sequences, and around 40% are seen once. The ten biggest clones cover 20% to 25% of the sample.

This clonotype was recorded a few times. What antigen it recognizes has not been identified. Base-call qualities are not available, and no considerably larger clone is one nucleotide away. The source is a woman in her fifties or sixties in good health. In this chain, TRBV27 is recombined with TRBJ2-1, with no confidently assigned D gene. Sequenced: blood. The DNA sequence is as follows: TGTGCCAGCAGTCCGACTCATCCACGTGATGAGCAGTTCTTC. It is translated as CASSPTHPRDEQFF.